This passage covers 23 T cell receptor beta chains from one sample sequenced in a study of cytomegalovirus exposure and HLA in healthy donors. The PCR had 60 Vbeta and 13 Jbeta primers. TCRdb's table, derived via immunoSEQ multiplex PCR, lists solely in-frame clones and lacks some. The sample contains roughly 120,000 clones, under 80% of which appear only once. The sample comprised PBMCs. Receptors originate from a woman between 50 and 59 years old in good health and CMV-seropositive.

J is TRBJ1-5 and V is TRBV27; the D is unclear. CDR1 is MNHEY and CDR2 is SMNVEV in the germline V gene (reference sequence). V lost 2 bases to trimming and J lost 1 base, with 12 bases between them. The CDR3 covers 16 residues. CDR3 amino acids: CASSLIGQRSNQPQHF. The CDR3 region has the DNA TGTGCCAGCAGTTTAATTGGCCAGCGGAGCAATCAGCCCCAGCATTTT.

The rearrangement links TRBV5-6 to TRBJ1-5, with TRBD1 as a possible D gene (5 bases). CDR1 is SGHDT and CDR2 is YYEEEE in the germline V gene. V gave up 0 bases and J gave up 6 bases, with 10 bases separating them. The CDR3 covers 14 residues. CDR3 protein: CASSLAGGSQPQHF. The CDR3 DNA follows: TGTGCCAGCAGCTTGGCCGGGGGGAGTCAGCCCCAGCATTTT.

The V gene is TRBV10-3, the J gene TRBJ1-3; 7 bases line up with TRBD1. The germline gives CDR1 ENHRY, CDR2 SYGVKD. The J segment lost 2 bases and the V segment lost 0 bases, leaving 7 bases of the junction unmatched. The CDR3 is 17 amino acids. For the CDR3, the DNA is TGTGCCATCAGTGAGTCCAGGGGGACGATAGCTGGAAACACCATATATTTT. Residues: CAISESRGTIAGNTIYF.

The V and J genes are TRBV19 and TRBJ1-5, with 9 bases that match TRBD1. Per germline, CDR1 LNHDA and CDR2 SQIVND (reference sequence). The CDR3 totals 17 residues. Trimming took 6 bases from V and 3 from J; bases not matched to a gene: 12. CDR3 sequence reads: CASRGLRTGVFNQPQHF. Written as DNA, the CDR3 is TGTGCCAGTAGGGGGCTCAGGACAGGGGTTTTCAATCAGCCCCAGCATTTT.

V and J are TRBV7-2 and TRBJ2-1; D perhaps matches TRBD2 (6 bases). The CDR3 totals 15 residues. CDR1 and CDR2 from the germline V gene are SGHTA and FQGNSA. Trimming removed 4 bases from V and 4 bases from J, with 14 bases in between. The CDR3 bases are TGTGCCAGCAGCTCTACTAGCAGAACTTACAATGAGCAGTTCTTC. It encodes CASSSTSRTYNEQFF.

V usage is TRBV2 and J usage is TRBJ1-5; TRBD1 agrees at 7 bases. V lost 6 bases, J lost 7 bases, and 15 bases stayed unmatched. The length of the CDR3 is 16 residues. CDR1 SNHLY and CDR2 FYNNEI come from the germline V gene. CDR3 residues: CASSKSGQESNQPQHF. CDR3 bases: TGTGCCAGCAGCAAGAGTGGACAGGAGAGTAACCAGCCCCAGCATTTT.

V gene TRBV10-3 combines with J gene TRBJ1-5; the D is unclear. Between the trimmed V and J ends, which lost 7 bases and 5 bases, there was a span of 12 bases. This CDR3 is built from 13 residues. Germline V gene sequence: CDR1 ENHRY, CDR2 SYGVKD. This chain's CDR3 is CAIKAQRDQPQHF. CDR3 DNA sequence: TGTGCCATCAAGGCACAGAGAGATCAGCCCCAGCATTTT.

The V gene is TRBV14, the J gene TRBJ1-2; D not certain. V was shortened by 4 bases and J by 0 bases, with 12 bases between the two germline ends. The germline gives CDR1 SGHDN, CDR2 FVKESK. The CDR3 has 15 amino acids. As DNA, the CDR3 is TGTGCCAGCAGCCCCCTTGGCCCCACTAACTATGGCTACACCTTC. Translated, it gives CASSPLGPTNYGYTF.

Here the CDR3 DNA reads TGCAGCGCTAAGACAGGGGAAGAGTCTGGAAACACCATATATTTT. Encoded protein: CSAKTGEESGNTIYF. The chain employs TRBV29-1 and TRBJ1-3, with TRBD1 matching over 8 bases. With 7 bases clipped from V and 1 base from J, the junction kept 9 bases outside the gene matches. The germline CDR1 and CDR2 sequences are SQVTM and ANQGSEA. The CDR3 extends over 15 amino acids.

The CDR3 here is CATADRGGTDTQYF. Here the CDR3 DNA reads TGTGCCACCGCGGACCGCGGGGGCACAGATACGCAGTATTTT. The J gene is TRBJ2-3, the V gene TRBV6-5, with D maybe TRBD2 (6 bases). This CDR3 spans 14 amino acids. The V end was cut by 10 bases, the J end by 1 base, with 15 bases between. The V gene's germline CDR1 is MNHEY and CDR2 SVGAGI.

The V gene is TRBV4-1, the J gene TRBJ2-2, with D possibly being TRBD2 (5 bases). There are 17 residues in the CDR3. V was pared by 1 base and J by 3 bases, with 15 bases between. Germline-derived CDR1 and CDR2 are MGHRA and YSYEKL. DNA of the CDR3: TGCGCCAGCAGCCAAGTTATGCTCCCCGGGGACACCGGGGAGCTGTTTTTT. The encoded protein is CASSQVMLPGDTGELFF.

The chain couples TRBV7-6 to TRBJ2-5; 9 bases are a match to TRBD2. J gave up 4 bases and V 1 base, and 10 bases lay outside the gene matches. Germline V gene lookup returns CDR1 SGHVS and CDR2 FNYEAQ. The CDR3 loop spans 17 amino acids. CDR3 sequence (DNA): TGTGCCAGCAGCTTAGAGTGGGGCGGGGGGGCCACAGAGACCCAGTACTTC. It encodes CASSLEWGGGATETQYF. Combining the CDR3 with reference TRBV7-6 and TRBJ2-5 gives the whole variable domain GAGVSQSPRYKVTKRGQDVALRCDPISGHVSLYWYRQALGQGPEFLTYFNYEAQQDKSGLPNDRFSAERPEGSISTLTIQRTEQRDSAMYRCASSLEWGGGATETQYFGPGTRLLVL.

This chain joins TRBV19 and TRBJ2-3; D ambiguous. Germline CDR1 reads LNHDA; CDR2 reads SQIVND (reference sequence). CDR3 length: 10 residues. The V and J ends lost 9 bases and 6 bases respectively, with 7 bases between them. The CDR3 DNA sequence: TGTGCCAGCGGGTTTGATACGCAGTATTTT. This codes for CASGFDTQYF.

The chain has TRBV7-9 and TRBJ2-5, with TRBD2 matching over 9 bases. The germline V gene has CDR1 SEHNR and CDR2 FQNEAQ (reference sequence). This CDR3 contains 14 residues. V gave up 5 bases and J gave up 3 bases; unmatched junction bases: 4. CDR3: CASSQGLAEETQYF. CDR3 bases: TGTGCCAGCAGCCAGGGACTAGCCGAAGAGACCCAGTACTTC.

The chain recombines TRBV2 with TRBJ2-2, with 11 bases matching TRBD2. Germline CDR1 SNHLY, CDR2 FYNNEI. This CDR3 region has 15 residues. The junction had 9 bases not matched to a gene; V was cut back by 10 bases and J by 5 bases. The CDR3 nucleotides read TGTGCCACCAATATGCGGACTAGCGGGACCGGGGAGCTGTTTTTT. Translated, it gives CATNMRTSGTGELFF. Combining the CDR3 with reference TRBV2 and TRBJ2-2 gives the whole variable domain EPEVTQTPSHQVTQMGQEVILRCVPISNHLYFYWYRQILGQKVEFLVSFYNNEISEKSEIFDDQFSVERPDGSNFTLKIRSTKLEDSAMYFCATNMRTSGTGELFFGEGSRLTVL.

The rearrangement joins TRBV12-1 to TRBJ1-6; the table names TRBD1, a call not compared with the DNA. TRBV12-1 is noted as a pseudogene. The CDR3 is made up of 17 amino acids. The CDR3 loop reads CASSYRQGRASNSPLHF. The CDR3 bases are TGTGCCAGCAGCTACAGACAGGGGCGCGCGTCGAATTCACCCCTCCACTTT.

As regards this clone: This CDR3 is also generated by other DNA sequences in the sample. V usage is TRBV10-3 and J usage is TRBJ2-1; 10 nucleotides line up with TRBD2. V lost 0 bases, J lost 3 bases, and 2 bases stayed unmatched. This CDR3 has 16 amino acids. Germline V lookup: CDR1 ENHRY, CDR2 SYGVKD. CDR3 DNA: TGTGCCATCAGTGAGTCAGCGGGGGGGAGCTACAATGAGCAGTTCTTC. This sequence encodes CAISESAGGSYNEQFF.

This chain uses TRBV27 with TRBJ1-2; D call uncertain. The CDR3 loop spans 13 amino acids. Trimming stripped 5 bases from V and 8 bases from J, with 15 bases between. Germline V lookup: CDR1 MNHEY, CDR2 SMNVEV (reference sequence). For the CDR3, the DNA is TGTGCCAGCAGTCAAACACAATCGGGAGGCTACACCTTC. This codes for CASSQTQSGGYTF.

The chain carries TRBV5-4 and TRBJ1-2; 7 positions match TRBD1. V lost 1 base to trimming and J lost 3 bases; unmatched junction nucleotides: 3. CDR3 size: 14 residues. From germline, CDR1 is SGHNT and CDR2 YYREEE (reference sequence). CDR3 nucleotide sequence: TGTGCCAGCAGCTTGACCGGACAGGACTATGGCTACACCTTC. Translating it yields CASSLTGQDYGYTF.

The rearrangement links TRBV4-3 to TRBJ1-5, with 9 nucleotides matching TRBD1. Germline V gene lookup returns CDR1 LGHNA and CDR2 YSLEER. With 3 bases clipped from V and 4 bases from J, the junction kept 1 base outside the gene matches. The CDR3 runs 14 residues. The CDR3 spells CASSQDRGNQPQHF. CDR3 nucleotides: TGCGCCAGCAGCCAGGACAGGGGTAATCAGCCCCAGCATTTT.

V and J are TRBV11-2 and TRBJ2-5; a weak D match, TRBD1 (6 bases). This CDR3 has 16 residues. Germline V lookup: CDR1 SGHAT, CDR2 FQNNGV. Trimming stripped 1 base from V and 3 bases from J, with 15 bases between. The CDR3 protein is CASSLGAGTLKETQYF. The CDR3 DNA follows: TGTGCCAGCAGCTTAGGGGCCGGGACACTTAAAGAGACCCAGTACTTC.

The rearrangement links TRBV29-1 to TRBJ2-1, with TRBD2 identical over 9 bases. The CDR3 is 14 residues long. The V gene end was trimmed by 4 bases and the J gene end by 6 bases; junction bases not matched to a gene: 7. Germline V lookup: CDR1 SQVTM, CDR2 ANQGSEA. The CDR3 sequence is CSVVAGGAVNEQFF. The CDR3 DNA follows: TGCAGCGTTGTTGCGGGGGGGGCCGTCAATGAGCAGTTCTTC.

The rearrangement uses TRBV30 and TRBJ1-5, with a possible D match to TRBD1 (5 bases). V was cut by 1 base and J by 0 bases, with 10 bases left in between. Germline-derived CDR1 and CDR2 are GTSNPN and SVGIG (reference sequence). There are 15 residues in the CDR3. The CDR3 nucleotides are TGTGCCTGGAGTGAGGGGACTGGTAGCAATCAGCCCCAGCATTTT. As protein: CAWSEGTGSNQPQHF.